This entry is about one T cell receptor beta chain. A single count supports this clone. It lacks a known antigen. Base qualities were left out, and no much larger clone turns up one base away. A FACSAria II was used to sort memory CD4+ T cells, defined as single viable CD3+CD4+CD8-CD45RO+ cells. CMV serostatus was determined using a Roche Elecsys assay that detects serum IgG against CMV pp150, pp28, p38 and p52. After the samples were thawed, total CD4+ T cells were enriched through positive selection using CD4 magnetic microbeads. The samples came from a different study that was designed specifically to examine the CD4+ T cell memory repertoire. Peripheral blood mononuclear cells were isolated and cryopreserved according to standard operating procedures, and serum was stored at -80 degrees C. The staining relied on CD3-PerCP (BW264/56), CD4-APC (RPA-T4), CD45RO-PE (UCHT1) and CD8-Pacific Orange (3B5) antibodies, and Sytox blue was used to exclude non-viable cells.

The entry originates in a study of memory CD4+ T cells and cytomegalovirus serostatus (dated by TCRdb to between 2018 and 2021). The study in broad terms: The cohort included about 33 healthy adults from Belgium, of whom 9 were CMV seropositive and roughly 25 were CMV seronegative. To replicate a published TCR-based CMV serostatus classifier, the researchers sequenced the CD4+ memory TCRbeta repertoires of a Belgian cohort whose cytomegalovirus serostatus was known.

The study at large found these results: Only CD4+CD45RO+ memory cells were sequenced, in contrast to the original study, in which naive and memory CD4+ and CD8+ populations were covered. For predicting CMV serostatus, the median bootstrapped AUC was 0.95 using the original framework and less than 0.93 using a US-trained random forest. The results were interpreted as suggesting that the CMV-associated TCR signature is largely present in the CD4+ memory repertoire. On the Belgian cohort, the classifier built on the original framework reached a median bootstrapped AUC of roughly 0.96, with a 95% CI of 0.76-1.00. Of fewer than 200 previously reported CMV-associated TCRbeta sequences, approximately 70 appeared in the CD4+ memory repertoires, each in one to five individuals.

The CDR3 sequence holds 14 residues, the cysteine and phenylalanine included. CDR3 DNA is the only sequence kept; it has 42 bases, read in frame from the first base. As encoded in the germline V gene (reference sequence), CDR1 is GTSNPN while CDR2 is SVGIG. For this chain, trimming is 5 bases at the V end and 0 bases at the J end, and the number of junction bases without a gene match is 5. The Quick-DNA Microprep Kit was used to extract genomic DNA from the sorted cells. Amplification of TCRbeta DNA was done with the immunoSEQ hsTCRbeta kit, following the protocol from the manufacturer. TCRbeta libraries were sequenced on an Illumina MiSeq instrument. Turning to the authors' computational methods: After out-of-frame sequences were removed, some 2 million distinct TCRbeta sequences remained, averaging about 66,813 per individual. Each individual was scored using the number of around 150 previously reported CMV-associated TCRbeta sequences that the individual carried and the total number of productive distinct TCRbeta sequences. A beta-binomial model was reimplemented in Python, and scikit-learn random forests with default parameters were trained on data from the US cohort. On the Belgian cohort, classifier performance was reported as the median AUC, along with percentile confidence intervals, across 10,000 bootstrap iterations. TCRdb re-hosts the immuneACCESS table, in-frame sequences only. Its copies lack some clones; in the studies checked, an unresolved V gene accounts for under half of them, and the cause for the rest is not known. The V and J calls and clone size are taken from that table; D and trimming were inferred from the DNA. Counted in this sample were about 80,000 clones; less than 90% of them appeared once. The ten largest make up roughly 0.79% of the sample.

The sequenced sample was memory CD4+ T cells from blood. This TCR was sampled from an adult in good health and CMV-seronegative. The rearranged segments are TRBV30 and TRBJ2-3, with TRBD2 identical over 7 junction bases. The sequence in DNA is TGTGCCTGGGGGAGGGGCCAAAGCACAGATACGCAGTATTTT. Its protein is CAWGRGQSTDTQYF.